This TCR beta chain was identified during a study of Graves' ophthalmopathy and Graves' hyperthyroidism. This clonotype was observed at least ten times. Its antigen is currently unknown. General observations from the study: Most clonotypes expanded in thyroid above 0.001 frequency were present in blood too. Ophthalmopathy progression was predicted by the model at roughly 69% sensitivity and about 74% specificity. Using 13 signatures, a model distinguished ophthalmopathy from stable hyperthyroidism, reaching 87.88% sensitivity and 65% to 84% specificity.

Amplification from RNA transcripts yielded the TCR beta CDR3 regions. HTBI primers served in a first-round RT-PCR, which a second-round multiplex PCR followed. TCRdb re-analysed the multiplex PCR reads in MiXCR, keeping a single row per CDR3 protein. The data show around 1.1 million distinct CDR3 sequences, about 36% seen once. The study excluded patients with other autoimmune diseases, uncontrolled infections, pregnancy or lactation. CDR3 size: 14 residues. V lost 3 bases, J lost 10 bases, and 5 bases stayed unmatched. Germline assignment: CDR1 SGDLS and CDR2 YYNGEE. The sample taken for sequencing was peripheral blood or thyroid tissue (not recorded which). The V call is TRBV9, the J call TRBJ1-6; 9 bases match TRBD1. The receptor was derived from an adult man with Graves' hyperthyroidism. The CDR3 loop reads CASSDTGGPSPLHF. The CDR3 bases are TGTGCCAGCAGCGACACAGGGGGCCCGTCACCCCTCCACTTT.